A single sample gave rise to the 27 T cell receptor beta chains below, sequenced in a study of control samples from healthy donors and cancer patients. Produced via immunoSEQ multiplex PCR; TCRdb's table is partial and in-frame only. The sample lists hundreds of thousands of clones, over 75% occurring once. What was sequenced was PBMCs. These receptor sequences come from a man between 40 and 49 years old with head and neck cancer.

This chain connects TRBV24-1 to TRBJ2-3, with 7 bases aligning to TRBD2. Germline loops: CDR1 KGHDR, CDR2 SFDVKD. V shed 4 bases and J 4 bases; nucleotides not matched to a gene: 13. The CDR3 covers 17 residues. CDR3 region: CATSDSGAGASSDTQYF. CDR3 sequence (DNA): TGTGCCACCAGTGACTCTGGGGCGGGAGCGTCATCAGATACGCAGTATTTT.

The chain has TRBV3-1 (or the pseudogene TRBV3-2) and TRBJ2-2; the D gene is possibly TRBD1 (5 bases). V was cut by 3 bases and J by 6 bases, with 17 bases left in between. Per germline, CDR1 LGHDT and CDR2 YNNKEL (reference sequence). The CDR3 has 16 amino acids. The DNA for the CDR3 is TGTGCCAGCAGCCATTTCAGGGCAAAGCAATCCGGGGAGCTGTTTTTT. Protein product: CASSHFRAKQSGELFF.

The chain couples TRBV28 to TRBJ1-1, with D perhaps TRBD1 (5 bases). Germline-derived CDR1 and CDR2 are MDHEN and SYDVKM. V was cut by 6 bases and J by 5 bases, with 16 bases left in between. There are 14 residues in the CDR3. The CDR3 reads CASRVGGSGTEAFF. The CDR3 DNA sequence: TGTGCCAGCAGAGTGGGGGGGAGTGGGACTGAAGCTTTCTTT.

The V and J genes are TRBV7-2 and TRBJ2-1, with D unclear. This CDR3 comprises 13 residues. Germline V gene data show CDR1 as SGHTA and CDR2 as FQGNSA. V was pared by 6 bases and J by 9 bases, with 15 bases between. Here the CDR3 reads CASSMDPRSEQFF. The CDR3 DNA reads TGTGCCAGCAGTATGGACCCACGAAGTGAGCAGTTCTTC.

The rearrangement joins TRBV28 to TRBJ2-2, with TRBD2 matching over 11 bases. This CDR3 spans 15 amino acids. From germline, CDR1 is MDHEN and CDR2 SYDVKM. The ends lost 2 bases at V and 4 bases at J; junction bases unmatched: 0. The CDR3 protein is CASSLGLAGTGELFF. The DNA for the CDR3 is TGTGCCAGCAGTTTAGGACTAGCGGGCACCGGGGAGCTGTTTTTT.

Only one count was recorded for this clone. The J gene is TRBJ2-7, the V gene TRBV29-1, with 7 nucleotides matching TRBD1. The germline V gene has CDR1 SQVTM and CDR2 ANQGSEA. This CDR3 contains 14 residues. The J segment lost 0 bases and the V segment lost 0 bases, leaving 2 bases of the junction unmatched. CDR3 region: CSVEEGDSSYEQYF. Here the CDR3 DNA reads TGCAGCGTTGAAGAGGGGGACAGCTCCTACGAGCAGTACTTC.

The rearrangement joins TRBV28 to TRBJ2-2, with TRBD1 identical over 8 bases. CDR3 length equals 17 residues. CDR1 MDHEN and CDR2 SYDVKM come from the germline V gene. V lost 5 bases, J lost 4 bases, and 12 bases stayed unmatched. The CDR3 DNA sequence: TGTGCCAGCAGTCCATTTCCAGGGGGCGCGGGCACCGGGGAGCTGTTTTTT. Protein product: CASSPFPGGAGTGELFF. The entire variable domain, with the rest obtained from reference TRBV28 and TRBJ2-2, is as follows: DVKVTQSSRYLVKRTGEKVFLECVQDMDHENMFWYRQDPGLGLRLIYFSYDVKMKEKGDIPEGYSVSREKKERFSLILESASTNQTSMYLCASSPFPGGAGTGELFFGEGSRLTVL.

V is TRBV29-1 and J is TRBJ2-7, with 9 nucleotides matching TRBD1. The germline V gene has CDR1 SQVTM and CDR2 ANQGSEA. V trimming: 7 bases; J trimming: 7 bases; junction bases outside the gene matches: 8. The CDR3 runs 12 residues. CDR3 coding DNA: TGCAGCGCTTGGGACAGGGCGCGGGAGCAGTACTTC. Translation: CSAWDRAREQYF.

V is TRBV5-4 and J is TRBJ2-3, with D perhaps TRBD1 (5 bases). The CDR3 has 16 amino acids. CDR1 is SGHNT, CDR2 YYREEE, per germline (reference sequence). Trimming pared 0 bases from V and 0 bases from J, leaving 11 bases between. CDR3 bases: TGTGCCAGCAGCTTGGACAGGACCTATAGCACAGATACGCAGTATTTT. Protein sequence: CASSLDRTYSTDTQYF.

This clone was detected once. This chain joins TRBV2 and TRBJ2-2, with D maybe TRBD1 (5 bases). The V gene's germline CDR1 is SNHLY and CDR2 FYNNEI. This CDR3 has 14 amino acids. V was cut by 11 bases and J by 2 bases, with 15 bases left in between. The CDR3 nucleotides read TGTGCCCAGCACGACAGCTTTAACACCGGGGAGCTGTTTTTT. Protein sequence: CAQHDSFNTGELFF.

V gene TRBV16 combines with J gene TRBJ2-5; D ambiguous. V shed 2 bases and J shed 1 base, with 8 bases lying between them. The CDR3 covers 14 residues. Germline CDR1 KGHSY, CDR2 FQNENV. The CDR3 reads CASSQRPAQETQYF. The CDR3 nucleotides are TGTGCCAGCAGCCAACGGCCAGCCCAAGAGACCCAGTACTTC.

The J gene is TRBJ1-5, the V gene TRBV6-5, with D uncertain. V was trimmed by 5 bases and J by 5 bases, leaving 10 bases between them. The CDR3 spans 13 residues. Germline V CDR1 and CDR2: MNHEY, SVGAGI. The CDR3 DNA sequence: TGTGCCAGCAGTCCCTCCAGTGATCAGCCCCAGCATTTT. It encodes CASSPSSDQPQHF.

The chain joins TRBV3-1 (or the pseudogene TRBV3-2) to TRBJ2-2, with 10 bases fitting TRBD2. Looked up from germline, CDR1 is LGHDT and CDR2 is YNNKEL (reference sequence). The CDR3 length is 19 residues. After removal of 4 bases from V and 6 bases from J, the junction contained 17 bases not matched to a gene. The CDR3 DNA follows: TGTGCCAGCAGCCTCGATAGTGGTGGAATAGCGGGAGGCGCCGGGGAGCTGTTTTTT. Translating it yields CASSLDSGGIAGGAGELFF.

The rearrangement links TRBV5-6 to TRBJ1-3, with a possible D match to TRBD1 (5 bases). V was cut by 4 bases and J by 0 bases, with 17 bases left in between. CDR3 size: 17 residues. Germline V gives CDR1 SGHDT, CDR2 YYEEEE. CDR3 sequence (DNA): TGTGCCAGCAGCCTCGGTTTAGGGGAGGGCTCTGGAAACACCATATATTTT. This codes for CASSLGLGEGSGNTIYF.

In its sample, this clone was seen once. CDR3 sequence: CASSRNQGTDTQYF. The CDR3 bases are TGTGCCAGCAGCAGGAACCAAGGGACAGATACGCAGTATTTT. This sequence joins TRBV7-3 and TRBJ2-3; D gene unclear. The CDR3 extends over 14 amino acids. V lost 5 bases to trimming and J lost 3 bases, with 12 bases between them. Germline-derived CDR1 and CDR2 are SGHTA and FQGTGA.

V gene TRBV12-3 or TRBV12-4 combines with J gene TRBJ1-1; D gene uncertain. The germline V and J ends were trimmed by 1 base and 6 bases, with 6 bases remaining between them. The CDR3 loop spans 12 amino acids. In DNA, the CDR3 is TGTGCCAGCAGTTTAGGCCGCCCTGAAGCTTTCTTT. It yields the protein CASSLGRPEAFF.

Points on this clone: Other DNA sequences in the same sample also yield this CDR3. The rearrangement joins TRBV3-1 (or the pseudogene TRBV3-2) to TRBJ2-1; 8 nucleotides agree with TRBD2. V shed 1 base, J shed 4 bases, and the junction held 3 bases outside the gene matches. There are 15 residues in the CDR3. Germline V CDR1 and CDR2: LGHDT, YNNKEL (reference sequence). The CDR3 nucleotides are TGTGCCAGCAGCCAAGGGAGCGGGGGTTACAATGAGCAGTTCTTC. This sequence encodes CASSQGSGGYNEQFF.

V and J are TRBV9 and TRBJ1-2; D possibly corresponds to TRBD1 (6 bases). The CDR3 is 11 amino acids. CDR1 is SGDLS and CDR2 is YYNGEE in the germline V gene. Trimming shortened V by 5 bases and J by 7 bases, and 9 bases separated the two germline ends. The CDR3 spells CASRDRGGYTF. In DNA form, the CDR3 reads TGTGCCAGCAGGGACAGAGGTGGCTACACCTTC.

CDR3 DNA: TGTGCCAGCATGCTACATCCCGGGACGGCACAAGATACGCAGTATTTT. Its protein product is CASMLHPGTAQDTQYF. The rearrangement uses TRBV28 and TRBJ2-3; the D gene could be TRBD1 or TRBD2 (5 bases each). Trimming took 7 bases from V and 5 from J, leaving 22 bases between them. Germline values: CDR1 MDHEN, CDR2 SYDVKM. The length of the CDR3 is 16 residues.

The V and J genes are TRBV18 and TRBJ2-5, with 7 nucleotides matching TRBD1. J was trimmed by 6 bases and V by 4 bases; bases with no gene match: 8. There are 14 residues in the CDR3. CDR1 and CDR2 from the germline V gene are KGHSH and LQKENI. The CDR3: CASSQGGQGQTQYF. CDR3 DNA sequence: TGTGCCAGCTCACAAGGGGGCCAGGGTCAGACCCAGTACTTC.

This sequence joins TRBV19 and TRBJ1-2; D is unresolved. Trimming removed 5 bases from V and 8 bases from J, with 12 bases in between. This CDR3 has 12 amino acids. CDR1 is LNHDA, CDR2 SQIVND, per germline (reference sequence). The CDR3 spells CASSSMVNGYTF. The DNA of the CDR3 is TGTGCCAGTAGTTCCATGGTAAACGGCTACACCTTC.

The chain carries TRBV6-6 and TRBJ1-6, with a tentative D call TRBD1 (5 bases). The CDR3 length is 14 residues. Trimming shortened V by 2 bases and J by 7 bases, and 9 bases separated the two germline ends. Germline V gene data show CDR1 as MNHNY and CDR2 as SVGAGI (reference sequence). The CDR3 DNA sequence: TGTGCCAGCAGTTACCGGGGGGAGAATTCACCCCTCCACTTT. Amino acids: CASSYRGENSPLHF.

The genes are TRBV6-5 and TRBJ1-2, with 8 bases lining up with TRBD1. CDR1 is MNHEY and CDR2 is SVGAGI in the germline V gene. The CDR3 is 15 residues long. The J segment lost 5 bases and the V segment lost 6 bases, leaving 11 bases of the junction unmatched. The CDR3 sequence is CASSPTRDRRYGYTF. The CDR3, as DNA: TGTGCCAGCAGCCCCACCCGGGACAGGAGATATGGCTACACCTTC.

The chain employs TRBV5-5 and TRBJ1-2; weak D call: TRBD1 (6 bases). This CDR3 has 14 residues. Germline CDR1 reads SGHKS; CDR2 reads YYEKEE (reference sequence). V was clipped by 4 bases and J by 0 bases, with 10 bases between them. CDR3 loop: CASSPRDTNYGYTF. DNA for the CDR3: TGTGCCAGCAGCCCGCGGGACACTAACTATGGCTACACCTTC.

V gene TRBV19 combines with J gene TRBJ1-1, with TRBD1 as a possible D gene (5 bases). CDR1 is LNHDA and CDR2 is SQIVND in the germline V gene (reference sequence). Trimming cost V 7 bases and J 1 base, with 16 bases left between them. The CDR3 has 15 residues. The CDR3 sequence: CASNPMGGQNTEAFF. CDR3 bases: TGTGCCAGTAACCCCATGGGGGGTCAGAACACTGAAGCTTTCTTT.

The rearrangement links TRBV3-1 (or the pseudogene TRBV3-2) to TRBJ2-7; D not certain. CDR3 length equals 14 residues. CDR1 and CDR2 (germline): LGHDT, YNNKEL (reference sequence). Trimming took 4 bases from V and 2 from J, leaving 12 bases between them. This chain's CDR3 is CASSPEVGPYEQYF. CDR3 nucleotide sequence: TGTGCCAGCAGCCCCGAAGTGGGCCCCTACGAGCAGTACTTC.

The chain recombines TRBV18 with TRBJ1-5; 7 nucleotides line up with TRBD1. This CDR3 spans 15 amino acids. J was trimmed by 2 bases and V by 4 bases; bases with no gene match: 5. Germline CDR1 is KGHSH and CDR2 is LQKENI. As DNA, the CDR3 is TGTGCCAGCTCACAGGGGGCAGGGGGCAATCAGCCCCAGCATTTT. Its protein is CASSQGAGGNQPQHF.